This T cell receptor beta chain is from a study of T-cell reconstitution after alpha-beta-depleted transplantation in children (dated by TCRdb to about 2016). For the study in its entirety: T-cell immune reconstitution after TCRalphabeta/CD19-depleted allogeneic hematopoietic cell transplantation in children was quantitatively tracked in the study by means of TCR repertoire profiling. Study-wide conclusions, independent of this receptor: The apparently early recovery of alphabetaT-cell counts about two months after transplant reportedly depended on only several hundred rapidly expanded clones that came from non-depleted graft cells. Hyperexpanded clone frequencies declined over subsequent months; after one year, T-cell counts and TCRbeta diversity were mostly attributed to newly produced T cells. In some patients, high TCRbeta diversity at day 60 was attributed to recipient T cells and intrathymic progenitors that had survived conditioning.

Explained via the paper, the treatment or condition label denotes: allogeneic hematopoietic cell transplantation with graft depleted of TCRalphabeta T cells and CD19 B cells. The transplant recipients were children given TCRalphabeta/CD19-depleted allogeneic hematopoietic cell grafts. From the cysteine through the phenylalanine, the CDR3 covers 16 amino acids. Only CDR3 DNA is held: 48 bases, read in frame from base 1. The germline V gene gives CDR1 as MNHEY and CDR2 as SVGEGT. Remarks on this clonotype: Its target antigen remains unknown. A junction boundary mismatches the germline segment, possibly from a read error.

The library was generated by PCR. Sequencing took place on an Illumina HiSeq 2500. TCR libraries were prepared with molecular barcoding, using unique molecular identifiers to normalize TCRbeta repertoire quantification. TCRdb reprocessing: public reads trimmed at Q25 with fastp, clones called with MiXCR, in-frame beta chains kept. Rows with a matching CDR3 protein are joined into one entry that keeps the most common DNA and genes. A total of about 440,000 distinct CDR3 sequences appear in this sample, around two fifths of them only once. The ten largest clonotypes hold under 35% of the sample. The specimen comprised PBMCs, sampled before TCRalphabeta/CD19-depleted stem cell transplant. The sequence links TRBV6-2 or TRBV6-3 to TRBJ1-3, and perhaps TRBD1 as D gene, on 5 matching bases. This sequence originates from a girl aged 2-10 years with aplastic anemia, due to receive a stem cell transplant. The nucleotide sequence is given as TGTGCCAGCAGTAACTTGGGCAGGGCAGCTGGAAACACCACATATTTT. This yields the protein CASSNLGRAAGNTTYF.